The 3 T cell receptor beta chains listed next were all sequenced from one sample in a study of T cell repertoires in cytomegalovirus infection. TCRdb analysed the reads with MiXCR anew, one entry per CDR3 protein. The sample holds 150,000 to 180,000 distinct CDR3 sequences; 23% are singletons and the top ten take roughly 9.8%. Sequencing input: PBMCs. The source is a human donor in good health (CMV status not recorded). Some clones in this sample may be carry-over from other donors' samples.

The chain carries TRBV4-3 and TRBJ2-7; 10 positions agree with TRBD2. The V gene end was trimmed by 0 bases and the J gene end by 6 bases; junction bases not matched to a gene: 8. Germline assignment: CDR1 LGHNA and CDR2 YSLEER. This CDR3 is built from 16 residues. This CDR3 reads CASSQDTPSGSAEQYF. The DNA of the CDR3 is TGCGCCAGCAGCCAAGATACGCCTAGCGGGAGTGCCGAGCAGTACTTC.

The CDR3 region is CSASHGVTDTQYF. Here the CDR3 DNA reads TGCAGTGCTAGTCACGGGGTCACAGATACGCAGTATTTT. V gene TRBV20-1 combines with J gene TRBJ2-3, with D tentatively TRBD2 (5 bases). Trimming pared 3 bases from V and 2 bases from J, leaving 9 bases between. This CDR3 has 13 residues. Looked up from germline, CDR1 is DFQATT and CDR2 is SNEGSKA (reference sequence).

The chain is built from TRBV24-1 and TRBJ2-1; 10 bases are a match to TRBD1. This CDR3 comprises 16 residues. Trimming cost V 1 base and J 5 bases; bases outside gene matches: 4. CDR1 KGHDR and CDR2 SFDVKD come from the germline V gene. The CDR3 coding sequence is TGTGCCACCAGTGATTTCTCCGGGACAGGGGACAATGAGCAGTTCTTC. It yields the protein CATSDFSGTGDNEQFF.